The clone carrying this T cell receptor (beta chain) was detected only a few times. What it binds is unknown. One entry per CDR3 protein results from TCRdb running MiXCR on the 5' RACE reads. The sample includes 1.5 million to 2 million distinct CDR3 sequences, around a third of them seen just once. This CDR3 has 16 residues. Germline V CDR1 and CDR2: DFQATT, SNEGSKA (reference sequence). With V trimmed by 2 bases and J by 3 bases, 8 bases remained unmatched. The sample is drawn from a study of identical twins. Study-wide results and limits: An excess of low generation probability was shown by twin-shared out-of-frame alpha sequences. Beta out-of-frame twin sharing showed a weaker excess. Modelling approaches yielded underestimates of out-of-frame TCR alpha sharing between monozygotic twins.

All donors were healthy Caucasians. The chain combines TRBV20-1 with TRBJ2-5; 11 bases line up with TRBD2. The sequenced sample was cord blood. The clonotype was recovered from a newborn girl in good health. This chain's CDR3 is CSARRRRSGREETQYF. Here the CDR3 DNA reads TGCAGTGCTAGAAGACGCCGTAGCGGGAGGGAAGAGACCCAGTACTTC.